The 11 T cell receptor beta chains given below trace back to one sample, sequenced in a study of immune heterogeneity within non-small cell lung tumors. Multiplex PCR relied on 32 V and 13 J primers to amplify TCR beta CDR3. TCRdb re-derived calls from the multiplex PCR reads in MiXCR, one entry per CDR3 protein. The sample contains around 9,600 distinct CDR3 sequences, roughly a third of which appear only once. Bulk tumor genomic DNA, roughly 540 ng per sample, was the template. Several spatially distant biopsies were obtained per primary tumor intraoperatively. Before undergoing curative surgery, patients had newly diagnosed non-small cell lung cancer that was untreated. Sequencing was performed on lung tumor tissue. These receptor sequences come from a man in his fifties or sixties with non-small cell lung cancer.

This clonotype was counted between two and nine times. The CDR3 nucleotides read TGTGCCAGCAGTCTTCGGACAGGGGTGGGCGATGAGCAGTTCTTC. It specifies CASSLRTGVGDEQFF. This chain connects TRBV3-1 to TRBJ2-1, with TRBD1 matching 9 bases. CDR1 is LGHDT and CDR2 is YNNKEL in the germline V gene (reference sequence). The CDR3 consists of 15 residues. With V trimmed by 6 bases and J by 8 bases, 11 bases remained unmatched.

By its share, this clonotype is medium-sized. The chain joins TRBV7-2 to TRBJ2-1; 10 positions agree with TRBD2. The CDR3 runs to 16 residues. Looked up from germline, CDR1 is SGHTA and CDR2 is FQGNSA. Trimming cost V 3 bases and J 7 bases; bases outside gene matches: 9. In nucleotides, the CDR3 is TGTGCCAGCAGCTTTCCCGCTAGCGGGAGAGTGAATGAGCAGTTCTTC. It codes for CASSFPASGRVNEQFF.

This chain connects TRBV6-1 to TRBJ2-7, with TRBD1 matching 9 bases. CDR1 is MNHNS, CDR2 SASEGT, per germline. The CDR3 is 14 residues long. The trim removed 6 bases at V and 7 bases at J, leaving 10 bases unmatched. CDR3 protein: CASRDIQGAQEQYF. In nucleotides, the CDR3 is TGTGCCAGCAGGGACATACAGGGGGCGCAGGAGCAGTACTTC.

This clonotype has at least ten counts. The chain combines TRBV9 with TRBJ1-4; D possibly corresponds to TRBD1 (5 bases). Trimming shortened V by 2 bases and J by 4 bases, and 6 bases separated the two germline ends. CDR3 length equals 13 residues. Germline loops: CDR1 SGDLS, CDR2 YYNGEE. CDR3 loop: CASSVGGNEKLFF. The CDR3 DNA reads as TGTGCCAGCAGCGTGGGGGGTAATGAAAAACTGTTTTTT.

This clonotype was seen only once. This may come from a read error, since a much larger clone is one base off. This chain uses TRBV12-3 or TRBV12-4 with TRBJ2-3; D unresolved. The CDR3 is made up of 14 amino acids. CDR3 nucleotide sequence: TGTGCCAGCAGACCACCTCTACGCTACAATGAGCAGCTCTTC. This codes for CASRPPLRYNEQLF.

Concerning this clonotype itself: This may arise from a read error, as a much more abundant clone is one base away. This chain links TRBV5-6 with TRBJ1-5, with TRBD1 matching 10 bases. Germline loops: CDR1 SGHDT, CDR2 YYEEEE. The CDR3 length is 14 residues. The V segment lost 4 bases and the J segment 4 bases; nucleotides outside the gene matches: 2. CDR3 residues: CASSQGQGNQPQHF. The CDR3, as DNA: TGTGCCAGCAGCCAGGGACAGGGGAATCAGCCCCAGCATTTT. Looking up the rest from reference TRBV5-6 and TRBJ1-5 gives the full variable domain: DAGVTQSPTHLIKTRGQQVTLRCSPKSGHDTVSWYQQALGQGPQFIFQYYEEEERQRGNFPDRFSGHQFPNYSSELNVNALLLGDSALYLCASSQGQGNQPQHFGDGTRLSIL.

V is TRBV19 and J is TRBJ2-2, with 11 positions matching TRBD2. This CDR3 is 17 amino acids long. The germline V gene encodes CDR1 LNHDA and CDR2 SQIVND (reference sequence). J was trimmed by 5 bases and V by 1 base; bases with no gene match: 6. CDR3 DNA sequence: TGTGCCAGTAGTATAGGAACCCTAGCGGGAGGTACCGGGGAGCTGTTTTTT. This translates into CASSIGTLAGGTGELFF.

By proportion, this clonotype is medium-sized (0.01 to 0.1%). The chain recombines TRBV20-1 with TRBJ2-7; no clear D. The CDR3 extends over 14 amino acids. The ends were cut back, 0 bases at V and 3 bases at J, with 12 bases in the middle. The V gene's germline CDR1 is DFQATT and CDR2 SNEGSKA (reference sequence). The CDR3 bases are TGCAGTGCTAGAGATCCAGGCCCCAACTACGAGCAGTACTTC. Its protein is CSARDPGPNYEQYF.

This clonotype was observed many times. The V and J genes are TRBV19 and TRBJ2-1, with TRBD2 identical over 9 bases. Germline-derived CDR1 and CDR2 are LNHDA and SQIVND (reference sequence). Trimming at V came to 5 bases and at J to 6 bases, leaving 14 bases not matched to a gene. The CDR3 totals 17 residues. In nucleotides, the CDR3 is TGTGCCAGTAGTCCTTATAGTAGCGGGGGTAAATTCAATGAGCAGTTCTTC. The encoded protein is CASSPYSSGGKFNEQFF.

Judged by abundance, this clonotype is medium-sized. The V call is TRBV11-3, the J call TRBJ2-1; D is undetermined. V dropped 3 bases and J dropped 8 bases, with 5 bases sitting between them. This CDR3 is built from 11 residues. From germline, CDR1 is SGHNT and CDR2 YENEEA. CDR3 amino acids: CASSFADEQFF. CDR3 coding DNA: TGTGCCAGCAGCTTTGCGGATGAGCAGTTCTTC.

This clonotype was counted ten times or more. The chain is built from TRBV7-2 and TRBJ1-1; TRBD1 is a possible D gene (6 bases). V lost 2 bases and J 9 bases, leaving 10 bases between the germline ends. CDR3 length: 12 residues. The germline gives CDR1 SGHTA, CDR2 FQGNSA. The CDR3 DNA reads TGTGCCAGCAGCTTAACAGGGTCCCAAGCTTTCTTT. Protein product: CASSLTGSQAFF.